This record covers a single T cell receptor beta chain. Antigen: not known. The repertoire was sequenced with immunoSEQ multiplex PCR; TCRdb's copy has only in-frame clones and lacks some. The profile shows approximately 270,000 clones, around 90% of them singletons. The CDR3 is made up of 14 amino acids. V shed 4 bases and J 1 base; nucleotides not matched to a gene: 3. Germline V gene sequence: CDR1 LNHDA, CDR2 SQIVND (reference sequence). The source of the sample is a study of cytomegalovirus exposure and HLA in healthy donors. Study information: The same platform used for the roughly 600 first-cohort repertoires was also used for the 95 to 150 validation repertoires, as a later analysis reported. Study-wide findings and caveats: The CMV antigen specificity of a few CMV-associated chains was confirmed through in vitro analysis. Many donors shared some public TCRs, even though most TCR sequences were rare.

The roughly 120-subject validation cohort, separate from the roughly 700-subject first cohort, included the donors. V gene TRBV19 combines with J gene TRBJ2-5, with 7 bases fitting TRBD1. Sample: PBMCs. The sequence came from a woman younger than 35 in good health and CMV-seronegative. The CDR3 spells CASSSTGAQETQYF. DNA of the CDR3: TGTGCCAGTAGTAGCACAGGGGCCCAAGAGACCCAGTACTTC.